A single sample is the source of the 10 T cell receptor beta chains below, sequenced in a study of a mutant IDH1 vaccine in newly diagnosed glioma. The data were produced by immunoSEQ multiplex PCR, yet TCRdb's version contains in-frame clones alone and is incomplete. The repertoire holds roughly 84,000 clones, with about 80% as singletons. Time point reported: baseline, week 1 (first vaccination visit). Treatment indicated: pre-vaccination baseline after standard-of-care therapy. This material consisted of PBMCs, taken from a glioma patient treated with radiotherapy, temozolomide or both. Receptor source: a man aged 35 to 55 with glioma. Some clones in this sample may be carry-over from other donors' samples.

The J gene is TRBJ2-7, the V gene TRBV10-3; 14 bases are shared with TRBD2. Germline CDR1 ENHRY, CDR2 SYGVKD. CDR3 size: 14 residues. Trimming took 8 bases from V and 6 from J; bases not matched to a gene: 6. This CDR3 reads CAIRTSGGPGEQYF. CDR3 nucleotides: TGTGCCATCCGGACTAGCGGGGGGCCAGGCGAGCAGTACTTC.

The CDR3 loop reads CASRPRLWGRNSPLHF. In DNA, the CDR3 is TGTGCCAGCAGGCCCAGGCTATGGGGGCGGAATTCACCCCTCCACTTT. J is TRBJ1-6 and V is TRBV2, with a tentative D call TRBD1 (6 bases). Trimming cost V 6 bases and J 7 bases, with 19 bases left between them. The germline V gene encodes CDR1 SNHLY and CDR2 FYNNEI. The CDR3 spans 16 residues.

The chain recombines TRBV5-1 with TRBJ1-1; D ambiguous. Trimming stripped 0 bases from V and 0 bases from J, with 3 bases between. The CDR3 contains 13 residues. Looked up from germline, CDR1 is SGHRS and CDR2 is YFSETQ. The CDR3 DNA follows: TGCGCCAGCAGCTTGGAACTGAACACTGAAGCTTTCTTT. This translates into CASSLELNTEAFF.

This clone showed up just once. V is TRBV2 and J is TRBJ1-5; no definite D call. The germline CDR1 and CDR2 sequences are SNHLY and FYNNEI. This CDR3 is built from 15 residues. Trimming left V 1 base short and J 0 bases short, with 7 bases between. In nucleotides, the CDR3 is TGTGCCAGCAGTGAAGAGTGGATTAGCAATCAGCCCCAGCATTTT. This encodes CASSEEWISNQPQHF.

The chain combines TRBV19 with TRBJ1-2, with 9 bases aligning to TRBD1. The CDR3 covers 11 residues. After removal of 10 bases from V and 6 bases from J, the junction contained 3 bases not matched to a gene. CDR1 is LNHDA and CDR2 is SQIVND in the germline V gene (reference sequence). This CDR3 reads CATHRGHGYTF. CDR3 bases: TGTGCCACCCACAGGGGGCATGGCTACACCTTC.

This chain joins TRBV29-1 and TRBJ2-7; a possible D gene is TRBD2 (5 bases). V dropped 4 bases and J dropped 3 bases, with 13 bases sitting between them. The germline V gene has CDR1 SQVTM and CDR2 ANQGSEA. The CDR3 runs 13 residues. This CDR3 reads CSVAGSGFYEQYF. The CDR3 DNA follows: TGCAGCGTTGCTGGGAGTGGGTTCTACGAGCAGTACTTC.

The chain recombines TRBV6-5 with TRBJ2-7, with 8 bases aligning to TRBD2. Looked up from germline, CDR1 is MNHEY and CDR2 is SVGAGI. The V gene end was trimmed by 7 bases and the J gene end by 5 bases; junction bases not matched to a gene: 1. The CDR3 has 11 amino acids. This CDR3 reads CASTRGDEQYF. CDR3 nucleotide sequence: TGTGCCAGCACGCGGGGGGACGAGCAGTACTTC.

The chain is built from TRBV2 and TRBJ1-6, with D unclear. Trimming shortened V by 6 bases and J by 7 bases, and 16 bases separated the two germline ends. Germline V lookup: CDR1 SNHLY, CDR2 FYNNEI. The CDR3 spans 15 residues. The CDR3 loop reads CASRETREGNSPLHF. The CDR3 nucleotides read TGTGCCAGCAGGGAGACACGGGAAGGGAATTCACCCCTCCACTTT.

The chain is built from TRBV2 and TRBJ2-7; 7 positions agree with TRBD1. Germline assignment: CDR1 SNHLY and CDR2 FYNNEI. The CDR3 has 14 amino acids. The V and J ends lost 7 bases and 3 bases, in that order; junction bases with no gene match: 9. This CDR3 reads CASKTGTAHYEQYF. CDR3 in DNA: TGTGCCAGCAAGACCGGGACAGCTCACTACGAGCAGTACTTC. The full variable domain, completed using reference TRBV2 and TRBJ2-7, is EPEVTQTPSHQVTQMGQEVILRCVPISNHLYFYWYRQILGQKVEFLVSFYNNEISEKSEIFDDQFSVERPDGSNFTLKIRSTKLEDSAMYFCASKTGTAHYEQYFGPGTRLTVT.

This chain joins TRBV4-1 and TRBJ2-7, with TRBD2 as a possible D gene (6 bases). This CDR3 has 14 residues. Trimming removed 4 bases from V and 5 bases from J, with 15 bases in between. The germline CDR1 and CDR2 sequences are MGHRA and YSYEKL. CDR3 residues: CASSRTGRIDEQYF. The CDR3 region has the DNA TGCGCCAGCAGCCGTACGGGGAGGATCGACGAGCAGTACTTC.